The rows below give T cell receptor beta chains drawn from one sample of a study of blood T cells in healthy people across ages. TCRdb re-analysed the 5' RACE reads in MiXCR, keeping a single row per CDR3 protein. This sample has some 1,000,000 distinct CDR3 sequences, with roughly a quarter found just once. The same specimen was also included in a second study, on T cells of mothers and their children.

Sequencing was carried out using blood. The origin of the receptors is a girl aged 2-10 years in good health. Both conserved end residues are part of each CDR3. D genes are given only for firm matches. Size tells how often a clone was seen (once, few, many) or the class of an expanded clone, and some rows leave it out.

-	TRBJ2-3	TRBV29-1	13	-	TGCAGCGGAGGAGGGGCATACACAGATACGCAGTATTTT	CSGGGAYTDTQYF
-	TRBJ2-7	TRBV25-1	14	-	TGTGCCAGCAGTGAGCTCCGGGATGTCTACGAGCAGTACTTC	CASSELRDVYEQYF
TRBD1	TRBJ1-3	TRBV18	18	-	TGTGCCAGCTCACCGACCAGAGAAAACAGGGGGCGTGGAAACACCATATATTTT	CASSPTRENRGRGNTIYF
-	TRBJ2-1	TRBV28	12	-	TGTGCCAGCAGTCGCATTGACAATGAGCAGTTCTTC	CASSRIDNEQFF
-	TRBJ1-3	TRBV28	15	few	TGTGCCAGCAGTACCAACACCCAGTTCCCTGACCCACGATATTTT	CASSTNTQFPDPRYF
TRBD1	TRBJ1-6	TRBV27	18	-	TGTGCCAGCAGTTACAATAACAGGGGGCTCTCATATAATTCACCCCTCCACTTT	CASSYNNRGLSYNSPLHF
-	TRBJ2-5	TRBV12-3/TRBV12-4	16	-	TGTGCCAGCAGTTTGTCATGGGGGGACAGACAAGAGACCCAGTACTTC	CASSLSWGDRQETQYF
-	TRBJ1-1	TRBV7-2	14	-	TGTGCCAGCAGCTTAATTTCAGGGGACACTGAAGCTTTCTTT	CASSLISGDTEAFF
TRBD2	TRBJ2-7	TRBV13	16	few	TGTGCCAGCAGCTTCCGGGGGGACTTGAGCTCCTACGAGCAGTACTTC	CASSFRGDLSSYEQYF
TRBD2	TRBJ2-1	TRBV11-2	16	-	TGTGCCAGCAGCTCCCGAGAAGCTAGCGGGAGATATGAGCAGTTCTTC	CASSSREASGRYEQFF
-	TRBJ2-5	TRBV7-9	15	few	TGTGCCAGCAGCCCGCGGGACACACGACCGGAGACCCAGTACTTC	CASSPRDTRPETQYF
TRBD1	TRBJ1-1	TRBV29-1	13	few	TGCAGCGCCTCCGGGACAGGGGACACTGAAGCTTTCTTT	CSASGTGDTEAFF
-	TRBJ1-1	TRBV29-1	13	-	TGCAGCGTTGGATGGGTAGGTGACACTGAAGCTTTCTTT	CSVGWVGDTEAFF
-	TRBJ1-5	TRBV27	19	few	TGTGCCAGCAGTTTATCGGGTGCATTTTCCGGAGGGAGCAATCAGCCCCAGCATTTT	CASSLSGAFSGGSNQPQHF
TRBD1	TRBJ2-7	TRBV6-5	14	few	TGTGCCAGCAGTTACGGGCAGGGGGTGGTCGAGCAGTACTTC	CASSYGQGVVEQYF
-	TRBJ1-1	TRBV7-3	13	-	TGTGCCAGCAGCTTAGACTCATTCACTGAAGCTTTCTTT	CASSLDSFTEAFF
-	TRBJ2-1	TRBV19	14	-	TGTGCCAGTAGTATAACGGAAAAGGTGAATGAGCAGTTCTTC	CASSITEKVNEQFF
TRBD1	TRBJ1-2	TRBV7-9	17	-	TGTGCCAGCAGCCCTGGCCTCGGGACAGGGGTGAACTATGGCTACACCTTC	CASSPGLGTGVNYGYTF
-	TRBJ2-1	TRBV7-2	12	few	TGTGCCAGCAGCCTGTCGATGAATGAGCAGTTCTTC	CASSLSMNEQFF
TRBD1	TRBJ2-3	TRBV7-9	15	few	TGTGCCAGCAGTAGACAGGGAGTGAGCACAGATACGCAGTATTTT	CASSRQGVSTDTQYF
-	TRBJ2-2	TRBV7-3	12	few	TGTGCCAGCAGCTTATGGACCGGGGAGCTGTTTTTT	CASSLWTGELFF
-	TRBJ1-1	TRBV27	12	-	TGTGCCAGTACAGGGTTGAACACTGAAGCTTTCTTT	CASTGLNTEAFF
TRBD2	TRBJ2-1	TRBV7-2	17	-	TGTGCCAGCAGCTTGGGGGGAACTAGCGGGGCCAACAATGAGCAGTTCTTC	CASSLGGTSGANNEQFF
-	TRBJ2-7	TRBV29-1	13	few	TGCAGCGTTGAAGGAGAATCTGCCTACGAGCAGTACTTC	CSVEGESAYEQYF
-	TRBJ2-1	TRBV7-9	12	few	TGTGCCAGCAGCTTGGAGTCCCCTGGGCAGTTCTTC	CASSLESPGQFF